These 3 T cell receptor beta chains share one sample of origin, sequenced in a study of early T cells in non-severe SARS-CoV-2 infection. TCRdb itself ran the 5' RACE reads through MiXCR, one entry per CDR3 protein. The sample consists of some 21,000 distinct CDR3 sequences, about 4% of them appearing once. Sequencing input: whole blood. These receptors were collected from an adult who was a healthcare worker with PCR-confirmed SARS-CoV-2 infection or an uninfected control (not recorded which).

By share, this clonotype counts as medium-sized. The V and J genes are TRBV5-4 and TRBJ2-4; perhaps TRBD1 as D (5 bases). This CDR3 has 14 amino acids. V was trimmed by 3 bases and J by 7 bases, leaving 14 bases between them. The V gene's germline CDR1 is SGHNT and CDR2 YYREEE (reference sequence). CDR3 in DNA: TGTGCCAGCAGCTCACAGATTTACAGGAACATTCAGTACTTC. Its translation is CASSSQIYRNIQYF. Combining the CDR3 with reference TRBV5-4 and TRBJ2-4 gives the whole variable domain ETGVTQSPTHLIKTRGQQVTLRCSSQSGHNTVSWYQQALGQGPQFIFQYYREEENGRGNFPPRFSGLQFPNYSSELNVNALELDDSALYLCASSSQIYRNIQYFGAGTRLSVL.

This rearrangement joins TRBV7-2 to TRBJ1-2; a possible D gene is TRBD1 (5 bases). There are 12 residues in the CDR3. Looked up from germline, CDR1 is SGHTA and CDR2 is FQGNSA. V was pared by 5 bases and J by 8 bases, with 12 bases between. CDR3 coding DNA: TGTGCCAGCAGCCGGGACTTTGACGGCTACACCTTC. Translation: CASSRDFDGYTF.

In its sample, this clonotype was seen many times. The genes are TRBV7-2 and TRBJ1-2; D gene uncertain. The germline V gene has CDR1 SGHTA and CDR2 FQGNSA. There are 13 residues in the CDR3. The V end was cut by 1 base, the J end by 7 bases, with 10 bases between. This CDR3 is CASSLEGLGGYTF. The CDR3 DNA follows: TGTGCCAGCAGCTTAGAGGGTTTAGGTGGCTACACCTTC.